This TCR beta chain was identified during a study of blood T cell repertoires in COVID-19. Study information: Acute and convalescent COVID-19 specimens originated in the United States, Italy and Spain. Nucleic acid was either cDNA or gDNA, and it came from T cells, B-cell-depleted T cells, or PBMCs.

The V gene end was trimmed by 4 bases and the J gene end by 3 bases; junction bases not matched to a gene: 4. Germline V gives CDR1 SGHNT, CDR2 YYREEE (reference sequence). This CDR3 is 14 amino acids long. Per the study methods: Amplification of reference gene primers was used by the study to estimate nucleated cell counts. Profiled with immunoSEQ multiplex PCR; TCRdb holds only in-frame clones, not every one. The V and J calls and clone size were taken over from that table, and D and trimming were inferred from the DNA. The sample records 150,000 to 200,000 clones, roughly 90% being singletons. The clonotype originates from a man in his 60s with acute or convalescent COVID-19. Sequenced input: peripheral blood. J is TRBJ2-5 and V is TRBV5-4, with 9 bases fitting TRBD1. CDR3 nucleotide sequence: TGTGCCAGCAGCGGCCGGACAGGGGAAGAGACCCAGTACTTC. It encodes CASSGRTGEETQYF. Looking up the rest from reference TRBV5-4 and TRBJ2-5 gives the full variable domain: ETGVTQSPTHLIKTRGQQVTLRCSSQSGHNTVSWYQQALGQGPQFIFQYYREEENGRGNFPPRFSGLQFPNYSSELNVNALELDDSALYLCASSGRTGEETQYFGPGTRLLVL.